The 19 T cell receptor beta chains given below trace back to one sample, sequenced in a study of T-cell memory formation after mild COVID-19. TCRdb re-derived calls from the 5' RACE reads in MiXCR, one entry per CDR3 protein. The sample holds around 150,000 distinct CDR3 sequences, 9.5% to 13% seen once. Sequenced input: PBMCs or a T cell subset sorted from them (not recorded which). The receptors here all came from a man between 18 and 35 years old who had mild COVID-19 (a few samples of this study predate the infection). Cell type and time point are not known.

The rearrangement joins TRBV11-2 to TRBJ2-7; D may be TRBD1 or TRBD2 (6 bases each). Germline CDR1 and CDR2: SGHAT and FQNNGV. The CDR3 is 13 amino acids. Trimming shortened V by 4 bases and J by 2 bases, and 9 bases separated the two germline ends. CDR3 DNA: TGTGCCAGCAGCTGGGGGGCCCCCTACGAGCAGTACTTC. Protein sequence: CASSWGAPYEQYF.

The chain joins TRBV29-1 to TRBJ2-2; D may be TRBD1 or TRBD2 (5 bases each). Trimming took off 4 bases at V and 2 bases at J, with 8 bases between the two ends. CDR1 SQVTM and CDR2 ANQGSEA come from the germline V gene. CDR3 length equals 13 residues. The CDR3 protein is CSVGDPNTGELFF. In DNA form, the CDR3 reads TGCAGCGTTGGGGACCCTAACACCGGGGAGCTGTTTTTT.

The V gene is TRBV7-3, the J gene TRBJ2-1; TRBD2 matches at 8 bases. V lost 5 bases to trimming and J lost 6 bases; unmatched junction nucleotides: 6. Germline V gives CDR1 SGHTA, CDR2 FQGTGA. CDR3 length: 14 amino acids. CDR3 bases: TGTGCCAGCAGCCCCGTGGCGGGGGGCAATGAGCAGTTCTTC. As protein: CASSPVAGGNEQFF.

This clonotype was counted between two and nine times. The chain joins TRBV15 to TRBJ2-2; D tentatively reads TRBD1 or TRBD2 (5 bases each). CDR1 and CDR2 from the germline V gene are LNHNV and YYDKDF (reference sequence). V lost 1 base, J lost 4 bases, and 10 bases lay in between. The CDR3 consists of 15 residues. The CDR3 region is CATSRAGAGTGELFF. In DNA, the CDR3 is TGTGCCACCAGCAGAGCCGGGGCAGGCACCGGGGAGCTGTTTTTT.

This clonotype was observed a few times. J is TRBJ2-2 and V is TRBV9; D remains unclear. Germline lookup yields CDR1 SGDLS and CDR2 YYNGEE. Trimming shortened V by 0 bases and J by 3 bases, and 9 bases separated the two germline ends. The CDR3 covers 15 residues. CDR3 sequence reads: CASSVAFGYTGELFF. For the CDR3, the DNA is TGTGCCAGCAGCGTAGCTTTCGGATACACCGGGGAGCTGTTTTTT. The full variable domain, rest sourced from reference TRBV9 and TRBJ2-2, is DSGVTQTPKHLITATGQRVTLRCSPRSGDLSVYWYQQSLDQGLQFLIQYYNGEERAKGNILERFSAQQFPDLHSELNLSSLELGDSALYFCASSVAFGYTGELFFGEGSRLTVL.

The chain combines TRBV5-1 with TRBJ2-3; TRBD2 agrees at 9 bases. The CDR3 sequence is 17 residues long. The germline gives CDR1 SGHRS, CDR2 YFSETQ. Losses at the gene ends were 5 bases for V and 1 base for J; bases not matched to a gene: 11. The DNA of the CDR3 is TGCGCCAGCAGTGCGGGTATAGCGGGGGCCGGCACAGATACGCAGTATTTT. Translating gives CASSAGIAGAGTDTQYF.

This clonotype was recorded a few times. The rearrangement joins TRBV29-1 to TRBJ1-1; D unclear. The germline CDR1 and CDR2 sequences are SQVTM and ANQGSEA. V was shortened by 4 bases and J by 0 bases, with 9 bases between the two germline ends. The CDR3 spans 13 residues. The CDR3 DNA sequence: TGCAGCGTTGTCAGGAAGATGAACACTGAAGCTTTCTTT. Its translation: CSVVRKMNTEAFF.

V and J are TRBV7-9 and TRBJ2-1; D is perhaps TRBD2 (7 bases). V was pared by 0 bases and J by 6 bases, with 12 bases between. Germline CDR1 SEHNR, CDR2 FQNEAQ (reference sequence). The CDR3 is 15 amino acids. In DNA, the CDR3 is TGTGCCAGCAGCTTAGCGGGGGGGCCGGGCAATGAGCAGTTCTTC. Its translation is CASSLAGGPGNEQFF.

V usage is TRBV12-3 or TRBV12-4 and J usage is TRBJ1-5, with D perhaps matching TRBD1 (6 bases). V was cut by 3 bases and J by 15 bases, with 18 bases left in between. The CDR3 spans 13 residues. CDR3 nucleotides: TGTGCCAGCAGTTTGCTCGGGGAACAGGGCAGGCATTTT. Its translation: CASSLLGEQGRHF.

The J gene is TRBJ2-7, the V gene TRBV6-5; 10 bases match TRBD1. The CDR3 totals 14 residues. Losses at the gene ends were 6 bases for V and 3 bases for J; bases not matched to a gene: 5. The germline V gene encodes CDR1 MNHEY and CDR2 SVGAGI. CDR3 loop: CASRGTGVGYEQYF. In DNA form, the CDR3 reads TGTGCCAGCAGGGGGACAGGGGTCGGCTACGAGCAGTACTTC.

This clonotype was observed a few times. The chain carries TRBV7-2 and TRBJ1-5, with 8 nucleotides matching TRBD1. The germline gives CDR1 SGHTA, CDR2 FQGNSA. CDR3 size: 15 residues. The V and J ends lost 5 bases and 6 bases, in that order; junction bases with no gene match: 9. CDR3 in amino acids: CASSLGGQGGQPQHF. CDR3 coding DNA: TGTGCCAGCAGCCTCGGCGGACAGGGAGGTCAGCCCCAGCATTTT.

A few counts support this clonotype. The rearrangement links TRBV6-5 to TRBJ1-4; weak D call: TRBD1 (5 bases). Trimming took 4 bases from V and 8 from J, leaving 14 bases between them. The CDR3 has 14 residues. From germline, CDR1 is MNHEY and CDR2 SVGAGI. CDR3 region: CASSSGPRGEKLFF. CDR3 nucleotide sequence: TGTGCCAGCAGTTCGGGCCCAAGGGGCGAAAAACTGTTTTTT.

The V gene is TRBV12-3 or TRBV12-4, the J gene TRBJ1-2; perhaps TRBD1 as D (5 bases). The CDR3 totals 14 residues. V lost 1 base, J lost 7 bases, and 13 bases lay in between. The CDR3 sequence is CASSLVMGVGGYTF. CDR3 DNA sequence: TGTGCCAGCAGTTTAGTGATGGGGGTTGGTGGCTACACCTTC.

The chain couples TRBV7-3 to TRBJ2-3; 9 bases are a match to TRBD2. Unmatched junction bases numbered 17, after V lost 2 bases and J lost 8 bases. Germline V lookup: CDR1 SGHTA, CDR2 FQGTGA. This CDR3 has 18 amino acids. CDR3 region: CASSLDWFMAGGQCTQYF. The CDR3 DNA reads TGTGCCAGCAGCTTAGATTGGTTCATGGCGGGGGGGCAATGTACGCAGTATTTT.

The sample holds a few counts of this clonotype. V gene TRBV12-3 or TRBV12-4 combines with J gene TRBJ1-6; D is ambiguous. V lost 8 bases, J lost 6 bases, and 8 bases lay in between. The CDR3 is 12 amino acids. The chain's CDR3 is CASLEGNSPLHF. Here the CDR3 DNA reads TGTGCCAGCTTGGAGGGTAATTCACCCCTCCACTTT.

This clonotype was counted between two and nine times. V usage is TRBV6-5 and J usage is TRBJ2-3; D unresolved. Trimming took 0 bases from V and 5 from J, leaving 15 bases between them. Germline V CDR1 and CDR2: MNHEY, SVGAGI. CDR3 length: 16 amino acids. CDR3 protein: CASSYSGVTGLDTQYF. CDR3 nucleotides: TGTGCCAGCAGTTACTCTGGCGTTACTGGCTTAGATACGCAGTATTTT.

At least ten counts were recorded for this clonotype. DNA for the CDR3: TGTGCCAGCAACCAACCGACCAAACAGGGCACGAGCTCCTACGAGCAGTACGTC. It translates to CASNQPTKQGTSSYEQYV. The chain is built from TRBV6-2 or TRBV6-3 and TRBJ2-7; D perhaps matches TRBD1 (6 bases). This CDR3 comprises 18 residues. Per the germline V gene, CDR1 is MNHEY and CDR2 is SVGEGT. Trimming took 7 bases from V and 0 from J, leaving 25 bases between them.

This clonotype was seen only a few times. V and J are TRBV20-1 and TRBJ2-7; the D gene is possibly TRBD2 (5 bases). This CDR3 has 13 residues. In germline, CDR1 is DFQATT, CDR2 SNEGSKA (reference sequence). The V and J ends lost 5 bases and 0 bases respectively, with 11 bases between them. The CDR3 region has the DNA TGCAGTGCTCCAAGGACTGACTCCTACGAGCAGTACTTC. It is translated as CSAPRTDSYEQYF.

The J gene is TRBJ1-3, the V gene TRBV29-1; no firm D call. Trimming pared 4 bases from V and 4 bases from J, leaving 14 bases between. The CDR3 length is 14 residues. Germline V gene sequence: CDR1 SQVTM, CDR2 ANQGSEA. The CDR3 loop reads CSVGYRGGGNTIYF. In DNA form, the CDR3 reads TGCAGCGTTGGTTATCGGGGAGGCGGAAACACCATATATTTT.